This T cell receptor beta chain appears in the sequencing data of a study of neurological immune-mediated disorders. From the 5' RACE reads, TCRdb called clonotypes with MiXCR, one entry per CDR3 protein. Of about 60,000 distinct CDR3 sequences listed, 3.5% to 4.5% are singletons. This clonotype was detected ten times or more. The CDR3 spans 13 residues. Trimming pared 3 bases from V and 9 bases from J, leaving 13 bases between. Germline CDR1 reads SGHNT; CDR2 reads YENEEA. The sequence was obtained from a woman aged 45-59 years with multiple sclerosis. The genes are TRBV11-3 and TRBJ2-3; tentative D call: TRBD2 (5 bases). Sequenced: PBMCs. The CDR3 here is CASSFTRGETQYF. The CDR3 DNA sequence: TGTGCCAGCAGCTTTACACGGGGAGAGACGCAGTATTTT.